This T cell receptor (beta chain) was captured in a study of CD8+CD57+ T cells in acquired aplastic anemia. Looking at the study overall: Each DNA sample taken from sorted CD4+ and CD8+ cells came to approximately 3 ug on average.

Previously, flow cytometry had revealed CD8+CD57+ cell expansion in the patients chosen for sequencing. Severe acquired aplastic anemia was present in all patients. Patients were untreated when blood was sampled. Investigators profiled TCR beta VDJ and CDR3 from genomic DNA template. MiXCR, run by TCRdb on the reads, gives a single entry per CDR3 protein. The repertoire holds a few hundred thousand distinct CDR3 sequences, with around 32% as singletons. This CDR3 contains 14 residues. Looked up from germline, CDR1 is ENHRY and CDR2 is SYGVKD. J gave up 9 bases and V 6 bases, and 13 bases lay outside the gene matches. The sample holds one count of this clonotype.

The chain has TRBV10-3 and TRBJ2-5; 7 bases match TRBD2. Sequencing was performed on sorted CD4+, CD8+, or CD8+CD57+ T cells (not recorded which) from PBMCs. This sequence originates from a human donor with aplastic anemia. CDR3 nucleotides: TGTGCCATCAGCAAACGGGGGGATTCGGTCGCCCAGTACTTC. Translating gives CAISKRGDSVAQYF.